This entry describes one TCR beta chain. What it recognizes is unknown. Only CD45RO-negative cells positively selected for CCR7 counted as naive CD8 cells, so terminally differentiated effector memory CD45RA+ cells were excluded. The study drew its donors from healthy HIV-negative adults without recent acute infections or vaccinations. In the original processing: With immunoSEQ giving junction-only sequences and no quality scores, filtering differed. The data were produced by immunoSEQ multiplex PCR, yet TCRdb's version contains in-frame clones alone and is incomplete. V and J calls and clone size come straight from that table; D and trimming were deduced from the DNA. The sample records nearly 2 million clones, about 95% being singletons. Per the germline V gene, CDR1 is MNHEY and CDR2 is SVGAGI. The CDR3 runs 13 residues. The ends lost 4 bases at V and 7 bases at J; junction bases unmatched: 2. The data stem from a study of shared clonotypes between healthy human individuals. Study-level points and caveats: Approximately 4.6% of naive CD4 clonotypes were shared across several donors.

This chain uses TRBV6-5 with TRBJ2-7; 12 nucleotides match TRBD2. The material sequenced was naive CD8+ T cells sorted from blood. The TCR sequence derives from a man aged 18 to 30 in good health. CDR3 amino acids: CASSLGLAGEQYF. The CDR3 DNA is TGTGCCAGCAGTTTAGGACTAGCGGGGGAGCAGTACTTC.